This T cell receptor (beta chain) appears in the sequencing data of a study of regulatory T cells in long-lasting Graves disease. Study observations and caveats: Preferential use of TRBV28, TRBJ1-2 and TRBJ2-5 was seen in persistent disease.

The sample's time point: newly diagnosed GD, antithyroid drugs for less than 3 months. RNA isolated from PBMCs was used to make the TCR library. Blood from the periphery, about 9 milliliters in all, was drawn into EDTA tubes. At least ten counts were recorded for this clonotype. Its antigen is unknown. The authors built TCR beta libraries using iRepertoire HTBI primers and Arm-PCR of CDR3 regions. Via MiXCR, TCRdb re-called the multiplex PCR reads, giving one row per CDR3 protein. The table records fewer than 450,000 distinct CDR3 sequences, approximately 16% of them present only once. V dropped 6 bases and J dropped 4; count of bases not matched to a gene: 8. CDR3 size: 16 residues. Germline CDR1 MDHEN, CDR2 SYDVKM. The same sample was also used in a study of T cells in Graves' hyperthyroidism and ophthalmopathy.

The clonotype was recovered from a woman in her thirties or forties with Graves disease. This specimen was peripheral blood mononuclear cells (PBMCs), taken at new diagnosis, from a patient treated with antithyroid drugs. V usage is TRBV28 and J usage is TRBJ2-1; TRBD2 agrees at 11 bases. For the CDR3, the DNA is TGTGCCAGCAGCCCCTTCGGGACTAGCGGATACAATGAGCAGTTCTTC. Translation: CASSPFGTSGYNEQFF.